This T cell receptor (beta chain) was identified in a study of blood T cell repertoires in COVID-19. As for the study in general: Whether acute or convalescent, the COVID-19 samples came from the United States, Italy and Spain. PBMCs, B-cell-depleted T cells, or T cells were the source of the cDNA or gDNA that made up the material.

In the original workflow: It was from reference gene primer amplification that nucleated cell counts were estimated. Assay used: immunoSEQ multiplex PCR; TCRdb lists only in-frame clones, some missing. That table is the source of V, J and clone size, and D and trimming were worked out from the DNA. The repertoire holds 72,000 or so clones, with roughly 80% as singletons. This CDR3 contains 18 residues. Germline V gives CDR1 LGHDT, CDR2 YNNKEL (reference sequence). The trim removed 0 bases at V and 5 bases at J, leaving 10 bases unmatched. The TCR comes from a man aged 70 or older who had recovered from COVID-19. The V call is TRBV3-1 (or the pseudogene TRBV3-2), the J call TRBJ2-1, with 10 bases matching TRBD2. The sample was peripheral blood. The CDR3 DNA reads TGTGCCAGCAGCCAAGATTACTCGGCTAGCGGGGGAAACAATGAGCAGTTCTTC. This gives the protein CASSQDYSASGGNNEQFF.